The 24 T cell receptor beta chains presented below share a single source sample, sequenced in a study of blood T cell repertoires in COVID-19. The repertoire was sequenced with immunoSEQ multiplex PCR; TCRdb's copy has only in-frame clones and lacks some. The sample shows around 260,000 clones, approximately 91% of them seen only once. The specimen was peripheral blood. The receptor set was obtained from a woman aged 40 to 49 who had recovered from COVID-19.

The chain has TRBV4-1 and TRBJ1-2; D might be TRBD1 (6 bases). V was trimmed by 1 base and J by 2 bases, leaving 11 bases between them. This CDR3 is built from 15 residues. CDR1 and CDR2 (germline): MGHRA, YSYEKL. The CDR3 region is CASSQGNTGNYGYTF. CDR3 in DNA: TGCGCCAGCAGCCAAGGGAACACAGGGAACTATGGCTACACCTTC.

This chain links TRBV11-2 with TRBJ2-1; TRBD2 matches 13 bases. Unmatched junction bases numbered 7, after V lost 4 bases and J lost 1 base. The CDR3 totals 18 residues. Germline V CDR1 and CDR2: SGHAT, FQNNGV. The CDR3 nucleotides read TGTGCCAGCAGCTCAGCGGGGACTAGCGGGGTTTCCTACAATGAGCAGTTCTTC. The encoded protein is CASSSAGTSGVSYNEQFF.

The rearrangement links TRBV7-6 to TRBJ1-6, with D hard to call. This CDR3 is 14 amino acids long. The V end lost 2 bases, the J end lost 5 bases, and 7 bases lay between the germline ends. CDR1 SGHVS and CDR2 FNYEAQ come from the germline V gene. CDR3 residues: CASSLSGNNSPLHF. The CDR3, as DNA: TGTGCCAGCAGCTTAAGTGGCAATAATTCACCCCTCCACTTT.

The V call is TRBV5-1, the J call TRBJ2-3; TRBD2 is a possible D gene (5 bases). Germline CDR1 is SGHRS and CDR2 is YFSETQ. V was clipped by 6 bases and J by 4 bases, with 9 bases between them. There are 12 residues in the CDR3. The DNA of the CDR3 is TGCGCCAGCATGGCGGGCCCAGATACGCAGTATTTT. As protein: CASMAGPDTQYF.

The V and J genes are TRBV11-1 and TRBJ2-7, with D maybe TRBD2 (6 bases). The CDR3 loop spans 16 amino acids. The germline V gene encodes CDR1 SGHAT and CDR2 FQDESV (reference sequence). V was cut by 2 bases and J by 7 bases, with 21 bases left in between. CDR3 in amino acids: CASSLTLPVGGEEQYF. DNA of the CDR3: TGTGCCAGCAGCTTAACCCTTCCGGTCGGGGGAGAGGAGCAGTACTTC.

A single count supports this clone. Additional DNA sequences in this sample encode the identical CDR3. J is TRBJ1-4 and V is TRBV3-1 (or the pseudogene TRBV3-2), with D uncertain. Germline assignment: CDR1 LGHDT and CDR2 YNNKEL (reference sequence). The CDR3 has 13 amino acids. The V gene lost 0 bases and the J gene lost 8 bases, with 7 bases spanning the gap. The CDR3: CASSQERGEKLFF. The CDR3 DNA follows: TGTGCCAGCAGCCAAGAACGGGGAGAAAAACTGTTTTTT.

The chain links TRBV7-9 to TRBJ1-6; weak D call: TRBD1 (5 bases). V lost 5 bases to trimming and J lost 0 bases, with 14 bases between them. This CDR3 contains 17 residues. In germline, CDR1 is SEHNR, CDR2 FQNEAQ (reference sequence). This CDR3 reads CASSGGTLSSYNSPLHF. Written as DNA, the CDR3 is TGTGCCAGCAGCGGGGGGACCCTCAGCTCCTATAATTCACCCCTCCACTTT.

This clone showed up just once. Here the CDR3 reads CASSGGNYGYTF. The CDR3 DNA sequence: TGCGCCAGCAGCGGGGGCAACTATGGCTACACCTTC. The genes are TRBV5-1 and TRBJ1-2; weak D call: TRBD1 (6 bases). V lost 4 bases and J lost 2, with 6 bases in between. Germline V CDR1 and CDR2: SGHRS, YFSETQ. This CDR3 comprises 12 residues.

The chain has TRBV6-1 and TRBJ2-7; 10 nucleotides match TRBD1. V shed 3 bases and J 3 bases; nucleotides not matched to a gene: 8. The CDR3 sequence is 16 residues long. Per the germline V gene, CDR1 is MNHNS and CDR2 is SASEGT. The CDR3 is CASSDPPGTGVYEQYF. The DNA for the CDR3 is TGTGCCAGCAGTGACCCCCCGGGGACAGGGGTCTACGAGCAGTACTTC.

The rearrangement uses TRBV11-3 and TRBJ2-5, with 7 bases aligning to TRBD2. Trimming cost V 2 bases and J 4 bases; bases outside gene matches: 7. Germline V CDR1 and CDR2: SGHNT, YENEEA. This CDR3 has 15 amino acids. The CDR3 bases are TGTGCCAGCAGCTTATCGGTGGGAGGGGCAGAGACCCAGTACTTC. Protein sequence: CASSLSVGGAETQYF.

The CDR3, as DNA: TGCACCAGCAGCCAAGACCTAGCGGAGAGCGTTTGCACAGATACGCAGTATTTT. Translated, it gives CTSSQDLAESVCTDTQYF. V gene TRBV1 combines with J gene TRBJ2-3; the table's TRBD2 call for D was not verified on the DNA. TRBV1 is an annotated pseudogene. This CDR3 is built from 18 residues.

This CDR3 is CSASRGSDIQYF. The CDR3, as DNA: TGCAGTGCTAGTAGGGGGAGTGACATTCAGTACTTC. This chain uses TRBV20-1 with TRBJ2-4, with D possibly being TRBD1 (6 bases). Trimming left V 3 bases short and J 8 bases short, with 11 bases between. Germline-derived CDR1 and CDR2 are DFQATT and SNEGSKA (reference sequence). The CDR3 runs 12 residues.

The genes are TRBV5-4 and TRBJ2-2, with D perhaps TRBD2 (6 bases). V lost 4 bases to trimming and J lost 1 base, with 11 bases between them. The CDR3 is 15 amino acids. Germline CDR1 is SGHNT and CDR2 is YYREEE (reference sequence). CDR3 in DNA: TGTGCCAGCAGCCGGGGGAAGGGGAACACCGGGGAGCTGTTTTTT. Translation gives CASSRGKGNTGELFF.

This clone was seen more than once but under ten times. The V call is TRBV7-9, the J call TRBJ2-7; the D gene is possibly TRBD2 (7 bases). The CDR3 covers 14 residues. CDR1 is SEHNR, CDR2 FQNEAQ, per germline (reference sequence). V lost 4 bases and J lost 4, with 14 bases in between. The DNA for the CDR3 is TGTGCCAGCAGCTCATCGGGGGGCAGGTACGAGCAGTACTTC. Residues: CASSSSGGRYEQYF. The variable domain in full, completed from reference TRBV7-9 and TRBJ2-7, reads DTGVSQNPRHKITKRGQNVTFRCDPISEHNRLYWYRQTLGQGPEFLTYFQNEAQLEKSRLLSDRFSAERPKGSFSTLEIQRTEQGDSAMYLCASSSSGGRYEQYFGPGTRLTVT.

The table lists this clone with a count of one. The V gene is TRBV28, the J gene TRBJ1-3; perhaps TRBD1 as D (5 bases). In germline, CDR1 is MDHEN, CDR2 SYDVKM. V dropped 3 bases and J dropped 0 bases, with 12 bases sitting between them. The CDR3 is made up of 16 amino acids. CDR3 residues: CASSFGGTHSGNTIYF. The DNA of the CDR3 is TGTGCCAGCAGTTTCGGAGGGACCCACTCTGGAAACACCATATATTTT.

The chain has TRBV7-6 and TRBJ1-4; D is perhaps TRBD1 (5 bases). The germline CDR1 and CDR2 sequences are SGHVS and FNYEAQ. CDR3 length equals 15 residues. Trimming shortened V by 1 base and J by 4 bases, and 10 bases separated the two germline ends. CDR3 nucleotides: TGTGCCAGCAGCTTAGAAGCAGGGTTTAATGAAAAACTGTTTTTT. Amino acids: CASSLEAGFNEKLFF.

The chain combines TRBV15 with TRBJ2-6, with 10 bases aligning to TRBD1. Germline loops: CDR1 LNHNV, CDR2 YYDKDF (reference sequence). The CDR3 length is 18 residues. Trimming removed 1 base from V and 2 bases from J; junction bases left unmatched: 5. Written as DNA, the CDR3 is TGTGCCACCAGCAGAGGGGACAGGGGAGAGGCTGGGGCCAACGTCCTGACTTTC. Amino acids: CATSRGDRGEAGANVLTF.

This clone was counted a single time. The chain links TRBV15 to TRBJ2-3, with 8 bases identical to TRBD2. From germline, CDR1 is LNHNV and CDR2 YYDKDF (reference sequence). V lost 3 bases and J lost 2; bases outside the gene matches: 4. This CDR3 region has 15 residues. This CDR3 reads CATSSLSGITDTQYF. The CDR3 nucleotides read TGTGCCACCAGCAGCCTTAGCGGGATCACAGATACGCAGTATTTT.

V is TRBV7-2 and J is TRBJ2-7; a possible D gene is TRBD2 (6 bases). The V gene's germline CDR1 is SGHTA and CDR2 FQGNSA. The V gene lost 5 bases and the J gene lost 5 bases, with 13 bases spanning the gap. The CDR3 has 13 amino acids. The CDR3 region has the DNA TGTGCCAGCAGCCCCTCTGGCGGGAACGAGCAGTACTTC. It yields the protein CASSPSGGNEQYF.

The rearrangement uses TRBV6-6 and TRBJ2-5, with 10 bases lining up with TRBD2. After removal of 7 bases from V and 5 bases from J, the junction contained 7 bases not matched to a gene. The CDR3 has 14 residues. Germline V CDR1 and CDR2: MNHNY, SVGAGI (reference sequence). The CDR3: CASNLAGVGETQYF. The CDR3 DNA is TGTGCCAGCAACCTAGCGGGAGTGGGCGAGACCCAGTACTTC.

Notes on this clone: Other DNA sequences of this sample code for an identical CDR3. The CDR3 is CASSPQGATNYGYTF. The CDR3 DNA reads TGTGCCAGCTCACCACAGGGGGCCACTAACTATGGCTACACCTTC. The gene calls are TRBV18 and TRBJ1-2; TRBD1 aligns across 7 bases. Germline V gene data show CDR1 as KGHSH and CDR2 as LQKENI. The J segment lost 0 bases and the V segment lost 1 base, leaving 2 bases of the junction unmatched. The CDR3 loop spans 15 amino acids.

This chain links TRBV18 with TRBJ2-3; D call uncertain. The germline V and J ends were trimmed by 3 bases and 2 bases, with 12 bases remaining between them. Germline V gene data show CDR1 as KGHSH and CDR2 as LQKENI. The CDR3 has 15 amino acids. The DNA of the CDR3 is TGTGCCAGCTCACCGTACTCGGGTTCCACAGATACGCAGTATTTT. It specifies CASSPYSGSTDTQYF.

This clone has only one observation. V usage is TRBV7-9 and J usage is TRBJ1-5, with D uncertain. CDR1 is SEHNR and CDR2 is FQNEAQ in the germline V gene (reference sequence). V was cut by 4 bases and J by 4 bases, with 8 bases left in between. The CDR3 covers 13 residues. CDR3 region: CASSWSENQPQHF. The CDR3 bases are TGTGCCAGCAGCTGGTCCGAGAATCAGCCCCAGCATTTT.

DNA of the CDR3: TGTGCCAGCAGCTCAAAGTCATCCGAACTAGTTCCCAGTGATACGCAGTATTTT. Residues: CASSSKSSELVPSDTQYF. The chain has TRBV21-1 and TRBJ2-3; TRBD2 reflects the table's D call only, with no check against the DNA. TRBV21-1 is an annotated pseudogene. The CDR3 contains 18 residues.